Sequencing of this T cell receptor (beta chain) was carried out in a study of T-cell memory formation after mild COVID-19. This clonotype came up a few times. Its antigen is unknown. 5'RACE with constant-segment primers yielded barcoded, UMI-tagged TCR alpha and TCR beta cDNA libraries. Using its own MiXCR run on the 5' RACE reads, TCRdb lists one record per CDR3 protein. The table has about 310,000 distinct CDR3 sequences, about 16% seen once. This CDR3 contains 14 residues. The germline V gene has CDR1 SGHRS and CDR2 YFSETQ. The V segment lost 4 bases and the J segment 8 bases; nucleotides outside the gene matches: 5. Study-level points and caveats: SARS-CoV-2 specificity was not confirmed for second-wave clones peaking on day 37.

The clonotype was recovered from a man younger than 30 who had mild COVID-19 (a few samples of this study predate the infection). Cell type and time point are not known. This chain joins TRBV5-1 and TRBJ2-1, with TRBD2 identical over 11 bases. The source material was PBMCs or a T cell subset sorted from them (not recorded which). The CDR3 reads CASSPGTSGYEQFF. CDR3 DNA: TGCGCCAGCAGCCCAGGGACTAGCGGCTATGAGCAGTTCTTC.